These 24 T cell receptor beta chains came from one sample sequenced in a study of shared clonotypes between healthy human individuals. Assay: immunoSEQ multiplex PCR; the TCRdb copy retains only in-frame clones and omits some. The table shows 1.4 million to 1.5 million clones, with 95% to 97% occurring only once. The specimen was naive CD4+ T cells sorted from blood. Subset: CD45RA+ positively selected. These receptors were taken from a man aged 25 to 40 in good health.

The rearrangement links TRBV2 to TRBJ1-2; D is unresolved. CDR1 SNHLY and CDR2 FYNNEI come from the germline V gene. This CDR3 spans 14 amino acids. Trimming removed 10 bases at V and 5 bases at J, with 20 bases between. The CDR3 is CANSLFGRGYGYTF. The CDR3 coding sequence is TGTGCCAACAGCCTATTCGGGCGGGGATATGGCTACACCTTC.

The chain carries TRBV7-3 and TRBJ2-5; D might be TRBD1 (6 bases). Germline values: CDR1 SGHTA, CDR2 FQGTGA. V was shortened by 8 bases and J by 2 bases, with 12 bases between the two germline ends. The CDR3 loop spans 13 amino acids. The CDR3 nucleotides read TGTGCCAGCGGGCCAGGGGATCAAGAGACCCAGTACTTC. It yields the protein CASGPGDQETQYF.

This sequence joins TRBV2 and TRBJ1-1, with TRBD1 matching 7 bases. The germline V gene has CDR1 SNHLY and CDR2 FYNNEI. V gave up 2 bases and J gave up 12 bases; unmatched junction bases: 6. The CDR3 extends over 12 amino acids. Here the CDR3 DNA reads TGTGCCAGCAGTGAAAGAGACAGGGTAACTTTCTTT. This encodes CASSERDRVTFF.

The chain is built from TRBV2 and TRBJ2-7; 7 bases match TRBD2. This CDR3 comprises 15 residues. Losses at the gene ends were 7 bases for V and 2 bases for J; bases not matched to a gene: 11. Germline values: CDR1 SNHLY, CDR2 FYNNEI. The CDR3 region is CASKVGERGTYEQYF. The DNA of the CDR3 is TGTGCCAGCAAGGTGGGGGAGCGGGGTACCTACGAGCAGTACTTC. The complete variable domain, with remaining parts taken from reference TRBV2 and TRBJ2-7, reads EPEVTQTPSHQVTQMGQEVILRCVPISNHLYFYWYRQILGQKVEFLVSFYNNEISEKSEIFDDQFSVERPDGSNFTLKIRSTKLEDSAMYFCASKVGERGTYEQYFGPGTRLTVT.

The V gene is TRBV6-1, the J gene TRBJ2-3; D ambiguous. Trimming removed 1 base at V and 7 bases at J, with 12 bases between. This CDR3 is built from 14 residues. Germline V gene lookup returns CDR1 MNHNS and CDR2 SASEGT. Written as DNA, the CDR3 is TGTGCCAGCAGTGAAGGGGGTGTCCTTTATACGCAGTATTTT. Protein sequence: CASSEGGVLYTQYF.

Written as DNA, the CDR3 is TGTGCCATCAGGGGGGTACTAGCGGGAGGTGGTCTCGGGCAGTTCTTC. The encoded protein is CAIRGVLAGGGLGQFF. This chain connects TRBV10-3 to TRBJ2-1, with 12 bases that match TRBD2. The CDR3 runs to 16 residues. Trimming took 6 bases from V and 12 from J; bases not matched to a gene: 15. Looked up from germline, CDR1 is ENHRY and CDR2 is SYGVKD.

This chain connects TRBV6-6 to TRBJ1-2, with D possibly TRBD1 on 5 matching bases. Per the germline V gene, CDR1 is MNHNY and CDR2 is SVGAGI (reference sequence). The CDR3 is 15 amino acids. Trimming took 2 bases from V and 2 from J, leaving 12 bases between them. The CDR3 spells CASSYRAGSNYGYTF. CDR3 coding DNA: TGTGCCAGCAGTTACCGGGCAGGGTCCAACTATGGCTACACCTTC.

The DNA for the CDR3 is TGTGCCAGCAGCTTAGCGGTCGGGGGATGGGAGACCCAGTACTTC. Amino acid sequence: CASSLAVGGWETQYF. The chain uses TRBV7-2 and TRBJ2-5; tentative D call: TRBD2 (6 bases). The germline V gene has CDR1 SGHTA and CDR2 FQGNSA. The CDR3 runs 15 residues. With 0 bases removed from V and 5 bases from J, the gap between germline ends came to 13 bases. The full variable domain, rest sourced from reference TRBV7-2 and TRBJ2-5, is GAGVSQSPSNKVTEKGKDVELRCDPISGHTALYWYRQSLGQGLEFLIYFQGNSAPDKSGLPSDRFSAERTGGSVSTLTIQRTQQEDSAVYLCASSLAVGGWETQYFGPGTRLLVL.

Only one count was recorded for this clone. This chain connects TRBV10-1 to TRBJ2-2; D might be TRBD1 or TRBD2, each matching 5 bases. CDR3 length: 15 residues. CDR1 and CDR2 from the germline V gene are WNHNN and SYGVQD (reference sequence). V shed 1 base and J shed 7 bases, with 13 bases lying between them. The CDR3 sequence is CASSELRGSNGELFF. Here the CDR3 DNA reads TGCGCCAGCAGTGAGTTGAGGGGTTCGAACGGGGAGCTGTTTTTT.

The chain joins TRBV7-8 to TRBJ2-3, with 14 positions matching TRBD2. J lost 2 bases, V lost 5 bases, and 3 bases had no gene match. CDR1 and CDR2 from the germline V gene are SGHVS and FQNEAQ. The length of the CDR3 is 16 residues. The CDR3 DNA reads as TGTGCCAGCAGCAGACTAGCGGGAGGGCTCACAGATACGCAGTATTTT. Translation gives CASSRLAGGLTDTQYF. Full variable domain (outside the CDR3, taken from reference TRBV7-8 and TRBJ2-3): GAGVSQSPRYKVAKRGQDVALRCDPISGHVSLFWYQQALGQGPEFLTYFQNEAQLDKSGLPSDRFFAERPEGSVSTLKIQRTQQEDSAVYLCASSRLAGGLTDTQYFGPGTRLTVL.

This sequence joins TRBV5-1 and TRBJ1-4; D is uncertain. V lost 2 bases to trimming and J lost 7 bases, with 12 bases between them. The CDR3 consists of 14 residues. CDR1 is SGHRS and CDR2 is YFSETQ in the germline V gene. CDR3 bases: TGCGCCAGCAGCTTTGAGGGCCACGGTGAAAAACTGTTTTTT. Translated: CASSFEGHGEKLFF.

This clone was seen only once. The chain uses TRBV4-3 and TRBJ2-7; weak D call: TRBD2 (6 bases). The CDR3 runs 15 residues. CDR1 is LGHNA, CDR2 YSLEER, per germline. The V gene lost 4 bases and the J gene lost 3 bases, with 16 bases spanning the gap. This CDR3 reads CASSPVLASFYEQYF. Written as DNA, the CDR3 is TGCGCCAGCAGCCCCGTCCTAGCGTCCTTCTACGAGCAGTACTTC.

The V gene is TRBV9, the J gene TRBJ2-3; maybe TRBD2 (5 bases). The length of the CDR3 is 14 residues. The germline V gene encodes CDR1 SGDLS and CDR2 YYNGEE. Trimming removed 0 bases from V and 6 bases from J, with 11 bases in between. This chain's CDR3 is CASSVEAAGDTQYF. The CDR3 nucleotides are TGTGCCAGCAGCGTAGAAGCGGCCGGGGATACGCAGTATTTT.

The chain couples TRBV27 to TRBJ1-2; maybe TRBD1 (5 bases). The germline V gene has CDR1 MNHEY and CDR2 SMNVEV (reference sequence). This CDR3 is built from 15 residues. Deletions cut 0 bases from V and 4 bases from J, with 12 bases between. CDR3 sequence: CASSLSIQGGYGYTF. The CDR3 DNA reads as TGTGCCAGCAGTTTATCGATTCAGGGCGGCTATGGCTACACCTTC.

This CDR3 is CASSSGGIRTDTQYF. CDR3 DNA: TGCGCCAGCAGCTCCGGCGGCATTCGCACAGATACGCAGTATTTT. This chain connects TRBV5-1 to TRBJ2-3; D remains ambiguous. The CDR3 runs to 15 residues. Per germline, CDR1 SGHRS and CDR2 YFSETQ. Trimming pared 3 bases from V and 1 base from J, leaving 12 bases between.

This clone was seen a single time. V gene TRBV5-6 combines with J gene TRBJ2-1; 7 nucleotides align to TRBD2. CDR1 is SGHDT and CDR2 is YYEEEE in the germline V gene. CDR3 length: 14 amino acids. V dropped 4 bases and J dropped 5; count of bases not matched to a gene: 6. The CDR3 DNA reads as TGTGCCAGCAGCCTCGGACTAGGGAACAATGAGCAGTTCTTC. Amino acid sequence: CASSLGLGNNEQFF.

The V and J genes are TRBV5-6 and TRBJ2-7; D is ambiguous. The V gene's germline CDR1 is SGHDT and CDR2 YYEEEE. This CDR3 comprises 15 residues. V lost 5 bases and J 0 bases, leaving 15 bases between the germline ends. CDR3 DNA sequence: TGTGCCAGCAGACCAGGACGGATAAGCTCCTACGAGCAGTACTTC. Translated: CASRPGRISSYEQYF.

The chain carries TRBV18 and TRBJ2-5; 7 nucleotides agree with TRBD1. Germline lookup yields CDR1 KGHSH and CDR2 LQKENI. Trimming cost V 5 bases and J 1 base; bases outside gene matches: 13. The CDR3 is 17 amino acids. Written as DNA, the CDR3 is TGTGCCAGCTCAACCCTCGTACCAGGGGGATTCCAAGAGACCCAGTACTTC. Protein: CASSTLVPGGFQETQYF.

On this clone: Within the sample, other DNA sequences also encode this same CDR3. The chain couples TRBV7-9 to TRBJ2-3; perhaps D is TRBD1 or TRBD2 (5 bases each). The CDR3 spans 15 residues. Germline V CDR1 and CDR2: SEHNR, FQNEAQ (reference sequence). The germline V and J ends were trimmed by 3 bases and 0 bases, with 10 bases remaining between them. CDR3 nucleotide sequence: TGTGCCAGCAGCTTCGGGACGCTTAGCACAGATACGCAGTATTTT. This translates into CASSFGTLSTDTQYF.

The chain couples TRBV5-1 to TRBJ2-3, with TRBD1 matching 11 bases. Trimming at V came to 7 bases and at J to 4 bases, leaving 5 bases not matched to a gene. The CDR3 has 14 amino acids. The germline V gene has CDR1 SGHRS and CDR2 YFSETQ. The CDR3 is CASLRTGGADTQYF. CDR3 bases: TGCGCCAGCCTCCGGACAGGGGGCGCAGATACGCAGTATTTT.

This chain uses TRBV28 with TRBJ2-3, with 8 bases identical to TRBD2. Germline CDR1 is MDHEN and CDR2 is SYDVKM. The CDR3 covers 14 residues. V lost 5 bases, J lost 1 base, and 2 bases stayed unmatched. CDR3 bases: TGTGCCAGCAGTCCGACTAGCGGCACAGATACGCAGTATTTT. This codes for CASSPTSGTDTQYF.

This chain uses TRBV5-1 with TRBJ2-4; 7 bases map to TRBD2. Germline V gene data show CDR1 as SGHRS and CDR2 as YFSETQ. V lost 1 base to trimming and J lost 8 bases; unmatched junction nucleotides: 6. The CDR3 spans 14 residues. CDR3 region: CASSLPSGKDIQYF. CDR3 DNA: TGCGCCAGCAGCTTGCCCAGCGGGAAGGACATTCAGTACTTC.

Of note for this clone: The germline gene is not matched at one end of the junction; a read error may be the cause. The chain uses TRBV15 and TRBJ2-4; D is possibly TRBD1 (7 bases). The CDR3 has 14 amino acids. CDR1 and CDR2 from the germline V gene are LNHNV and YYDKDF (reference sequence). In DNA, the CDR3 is TGTGCCACCAGCAGTCTCGGGGGACAGAGGGATCCCAACTTC. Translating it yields CATSSLGGQRDPNF.

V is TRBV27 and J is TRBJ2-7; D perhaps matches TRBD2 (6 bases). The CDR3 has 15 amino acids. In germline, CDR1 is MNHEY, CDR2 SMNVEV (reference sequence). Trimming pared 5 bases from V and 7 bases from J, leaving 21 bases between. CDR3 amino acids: CASSPRYPTREEQYF. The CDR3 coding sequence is TGTGCCAGCAGTCCTAGGTACCCGACTAGGGAGGAGCAGTACTTC.